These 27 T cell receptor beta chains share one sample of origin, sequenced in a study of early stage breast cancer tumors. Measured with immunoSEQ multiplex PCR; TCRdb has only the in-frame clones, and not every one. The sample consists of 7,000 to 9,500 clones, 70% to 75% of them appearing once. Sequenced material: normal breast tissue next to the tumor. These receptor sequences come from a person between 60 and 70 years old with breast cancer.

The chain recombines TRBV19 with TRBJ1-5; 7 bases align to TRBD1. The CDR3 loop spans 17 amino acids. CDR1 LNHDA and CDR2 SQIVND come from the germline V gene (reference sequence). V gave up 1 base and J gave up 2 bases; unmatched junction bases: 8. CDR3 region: CASSIGRAGGGNQPQHF. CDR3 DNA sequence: TGTGCCAGTAGTATAGGCAGGGCAGGGGGAGGCAATCAGCCCCAGCATTTT.

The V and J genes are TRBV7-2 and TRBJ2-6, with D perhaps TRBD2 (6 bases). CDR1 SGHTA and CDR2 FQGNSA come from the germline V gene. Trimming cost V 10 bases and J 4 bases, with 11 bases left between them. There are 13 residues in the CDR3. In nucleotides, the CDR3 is TGTGCCATCCCACGGGGGGGGGCCAACGTCCTGACTTTC. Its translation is CAIPRGGANVLTF.

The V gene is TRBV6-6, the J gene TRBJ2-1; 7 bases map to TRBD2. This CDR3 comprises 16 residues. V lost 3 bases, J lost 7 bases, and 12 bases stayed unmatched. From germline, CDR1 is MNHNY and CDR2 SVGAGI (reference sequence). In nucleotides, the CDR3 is TGTGCCAGCAGTTATTTGGCGGGAGTCCGGGGAAATGAGCAGTTCTTC. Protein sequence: CASSYLAGVRGNEQFF.

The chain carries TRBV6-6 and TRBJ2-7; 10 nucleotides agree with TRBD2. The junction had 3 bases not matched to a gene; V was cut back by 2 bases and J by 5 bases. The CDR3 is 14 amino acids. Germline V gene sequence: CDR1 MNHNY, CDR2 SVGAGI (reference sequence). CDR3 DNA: TGTGCCAGCAGTTACACCGGGACTAGCGACGAGCAGTACTTC. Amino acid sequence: CASSYTGTSDEQYF.

CDR3 residues: CATLGGHYEQYF. The CDR3 DNA follows: TGTGCCACTCTGGGTGGACACTACGAGCAGTACTTC. The rearrangement joins TRBV28 to TRBJ2-7, with a weak D call TRBD1 (5 bases). There are 12 residues in the CDR3. With 10 bases removed from V and 3 bases from J, the gap between germline ends came to 13 bases. CDR1 is MDHEN and CDR2 is SYDVKM in the germline V gene. The complete variable domain, with remaining parts taken from reference TRBV28 and TRBJ2-7, reads DVKVTQSSRYLVKRTGEKVFLECVQDMDHENMFWYRQDPGLGLRLIYFSYDVKMKEKGDIPEGYSVSREKKERFSLILESASTNQTSMYLCATLGGHYEQYFGPGTRLTVT.

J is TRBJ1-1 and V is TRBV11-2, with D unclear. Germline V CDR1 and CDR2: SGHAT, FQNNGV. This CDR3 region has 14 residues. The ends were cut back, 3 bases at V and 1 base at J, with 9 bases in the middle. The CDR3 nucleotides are TGTGCCAGCAGCTTCCTGACAAAGAACACTGAAGCTTTCTTT. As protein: CASSFLTKNTEAFF.

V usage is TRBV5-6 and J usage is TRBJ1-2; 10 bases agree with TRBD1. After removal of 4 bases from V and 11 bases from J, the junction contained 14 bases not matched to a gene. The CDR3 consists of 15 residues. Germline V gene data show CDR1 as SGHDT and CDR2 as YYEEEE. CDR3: CASSPTRDRGRGYTF. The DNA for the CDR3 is TGTGCCAGCAGCCCGACGAGAGACAGGGGGCGGGGGTACACCTTC.

CDR3 DNA sequence: TGTGCCAGCAGTGAACCACAGGGTGCGTACGAGCAGTACTTC. It codes for CASSEPQGAYEQYF. This sequence joins TRBV2 and TRBJ2-7; tentative D call: TRBD1 (6 bases). Germline V gene sequence: CDR1 SNHLY, CDR2 FYNNEI. This CDR3 region has 14 residues. Trimming took off 2 bases at V and 4 bases at J, with 12 bases between the two ends. Full variable domain (remainder filled in from reference TRBV2 and TRBJ2-7): EPEVTQTPSHQVTQMGQEVILRCVPISNHLYFYWYRQILGQKVEFLVSFYNNEISEKSEIFDDQFSVERPDGSNFTLKIRSTKLEDSAMYFCASSEPQGAYEQYFGPGTRLTVT.

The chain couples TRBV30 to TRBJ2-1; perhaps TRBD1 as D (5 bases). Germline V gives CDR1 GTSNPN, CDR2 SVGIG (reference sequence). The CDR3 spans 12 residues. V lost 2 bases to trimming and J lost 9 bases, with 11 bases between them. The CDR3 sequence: CAWSSLGVEQFF. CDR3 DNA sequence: TGTGCCTGGAGTTCTTTAGGGGTTGAGCAGTTCTTC.

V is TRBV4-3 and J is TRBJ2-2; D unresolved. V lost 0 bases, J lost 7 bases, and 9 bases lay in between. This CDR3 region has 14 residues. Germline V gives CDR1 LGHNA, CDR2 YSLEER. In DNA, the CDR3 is TGCGCCAGCAGCCAAGAGGCAGCGCGCGGGGAGCTGTTTTTT. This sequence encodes CASSQEAARGELFF.

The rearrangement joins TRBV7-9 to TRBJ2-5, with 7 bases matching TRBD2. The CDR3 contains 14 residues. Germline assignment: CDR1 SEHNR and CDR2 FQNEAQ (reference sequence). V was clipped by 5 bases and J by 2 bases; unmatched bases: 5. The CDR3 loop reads CASSLGGRQETQYF. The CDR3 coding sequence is TGTGCCAGCAGCCTGGGGGGGAGACAAGAGACCCAGTACTTC.

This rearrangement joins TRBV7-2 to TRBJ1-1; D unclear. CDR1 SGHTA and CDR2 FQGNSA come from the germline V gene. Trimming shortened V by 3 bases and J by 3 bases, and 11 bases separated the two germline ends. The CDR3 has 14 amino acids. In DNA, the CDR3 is TGTGCCAGCAGCTTCCGGGTTTATCACACTGAAGCTTTCTTT. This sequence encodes CASSFRVYHTEAFF.

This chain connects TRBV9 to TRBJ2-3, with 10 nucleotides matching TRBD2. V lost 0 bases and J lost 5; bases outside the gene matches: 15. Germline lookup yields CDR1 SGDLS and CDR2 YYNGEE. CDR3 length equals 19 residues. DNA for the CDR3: TGTGCCAGCAGCGTAGCTCCGGGACTAGCGTATCGTGAGGGAGATACGCAGTATTTT. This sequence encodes CASSVAPGLAYREGDTQYF.

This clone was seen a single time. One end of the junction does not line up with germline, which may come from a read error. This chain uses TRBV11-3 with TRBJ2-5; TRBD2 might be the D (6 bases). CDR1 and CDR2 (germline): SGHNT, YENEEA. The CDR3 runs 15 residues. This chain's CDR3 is CATSSGQGPQETQYF. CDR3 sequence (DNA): TGTGCCACCAGCAGCGGGCAAGGGCCCCAAGAGACCCAGTACTTC. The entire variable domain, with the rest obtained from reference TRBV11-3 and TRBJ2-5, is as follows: EAGVVQSPRYKIIEKKQPVAFWCNPISGHNTLYWYLQNLGQGPELLIRYENEEAVDDSQLPKDRFSAERLKGVDSTLKIQPAELGDSAVYLCATSSGQGPQETQYFGPGTRLLVL.

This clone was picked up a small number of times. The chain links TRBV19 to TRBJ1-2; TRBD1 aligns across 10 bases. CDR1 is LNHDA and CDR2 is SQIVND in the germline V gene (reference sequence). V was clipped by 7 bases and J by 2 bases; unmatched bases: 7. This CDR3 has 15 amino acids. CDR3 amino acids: CASTILTGGNYGYTF. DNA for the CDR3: TGTGCCAGTACAATCCTGACAGGGGGCAACTATGGCTACACCTTC.

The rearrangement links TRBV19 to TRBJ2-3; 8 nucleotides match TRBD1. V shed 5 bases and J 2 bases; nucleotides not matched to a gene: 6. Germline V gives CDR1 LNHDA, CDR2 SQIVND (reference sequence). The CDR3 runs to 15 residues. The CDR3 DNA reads TGTGCCAGTAGTCCAGGGGGACAGGTCACAGATACGCAGTATTTT. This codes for CASSPGGQVTDTQYF.

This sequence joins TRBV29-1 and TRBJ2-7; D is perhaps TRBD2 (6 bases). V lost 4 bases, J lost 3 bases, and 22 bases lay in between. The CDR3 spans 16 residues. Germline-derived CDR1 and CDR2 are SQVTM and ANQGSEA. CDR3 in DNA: TGCAGCGTTGTCCCCAAACCGGGAGATTTTAACTACGAGCAGTACTTC. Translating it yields CSVVPKPGDFNYEQYF.

The chain's CDR3 is CASSLSEDGGYTF. The CDR3 DNA is TGCGCCAGCAGCTTGTCGGAGGACGGTGGCTACACCTTC. The V gene is TRBV5-1, the J gene TRBJ1-2; no clear D. The CDR3 contains 13 residues. V was pared by 1 base and J by 7 bases, with 11 bases between. Germline lookup yields CDR1 SGHRS and CDR2 YFSETQ.

Here the CDR3 DNA reads TGCGCCAGCAGCCAAGATCTGGGACTAGCGGGAGTACGGGAGACCCAGTACTTC. Translation gives CASSQDLGLAGVRETQYF. V usage is TRBV4-3 and J usage is TRBJ2-5; 14 bases agree with TRBD2. Per germline, CDR1 LGHNA and CDR2 YSLEER. This CDR3 is built from 18 residues. V lost 0 bases, J lost 5 bases, and 8 bases stayed unmatched.

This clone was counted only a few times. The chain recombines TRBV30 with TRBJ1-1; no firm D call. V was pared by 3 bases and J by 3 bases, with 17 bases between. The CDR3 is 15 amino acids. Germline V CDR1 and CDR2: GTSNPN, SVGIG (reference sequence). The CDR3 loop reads CAWRVLRGSDTEAFF. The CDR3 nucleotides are TGTGCCTGGAGGGTCCTCCGCGGGAGTGACACTGAAGCTTTCTTT. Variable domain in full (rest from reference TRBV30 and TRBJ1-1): SQTIHQWPATLVQPVGSPLSLECTVEGTSNPNLYWYRQAAGRGLQLLFYSVGIGQISSEVPQNLSASRPQDRQFILSSKKLLLSDSGFYLCAWRVLRGSDTEAFFGQGTRLTVV.

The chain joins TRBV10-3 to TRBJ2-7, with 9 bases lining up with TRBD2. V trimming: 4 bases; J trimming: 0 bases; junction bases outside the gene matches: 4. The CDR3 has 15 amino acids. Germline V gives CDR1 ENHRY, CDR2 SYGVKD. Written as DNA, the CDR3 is TGTGCCATCAGTGGGGCTAGCGGGGTCTCCTACGAGCAGTACTTC. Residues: CAISGASGVSYEQYF.

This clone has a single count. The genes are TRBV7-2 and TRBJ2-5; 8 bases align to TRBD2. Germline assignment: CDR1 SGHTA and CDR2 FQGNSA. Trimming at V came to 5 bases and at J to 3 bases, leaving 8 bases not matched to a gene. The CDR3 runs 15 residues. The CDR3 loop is CASSPPGRGEETQYF. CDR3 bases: TGTGCCAGCAGCCCCCCCGGGCGGGGGGAAGAGACCCAGTACTTC.

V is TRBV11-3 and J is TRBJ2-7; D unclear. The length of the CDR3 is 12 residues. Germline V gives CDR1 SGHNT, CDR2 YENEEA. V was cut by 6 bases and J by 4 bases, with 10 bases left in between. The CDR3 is CASRRDKYEQYF. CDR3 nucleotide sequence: TGTGCCAGCAGACGAGACAAATACGAGCAGTACTTC.

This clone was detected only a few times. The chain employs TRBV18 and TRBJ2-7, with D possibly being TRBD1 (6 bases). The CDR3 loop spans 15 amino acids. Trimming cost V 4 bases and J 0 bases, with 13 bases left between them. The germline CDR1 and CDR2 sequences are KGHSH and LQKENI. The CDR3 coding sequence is TGTGCCAGCTCACTGTGGACAGTGAGCTCCTACGAGCAGTACTTC. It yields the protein CASSLWTVSSYEQYF.

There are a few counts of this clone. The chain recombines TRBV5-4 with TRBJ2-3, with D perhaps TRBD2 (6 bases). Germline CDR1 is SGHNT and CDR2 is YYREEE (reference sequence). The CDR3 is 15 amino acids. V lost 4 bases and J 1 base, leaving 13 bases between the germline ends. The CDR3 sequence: CASSPPGGGTDTQYF. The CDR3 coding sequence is TGTGCCAGCAGCCCCCCCGGAGGGGGCACAGATACGCAGTATTTT.

The CDR3 DNA reads as TGTGCCAGCAGCCGCGGACTAGCGGGAGTGGATGAGCAGTTCTTC. Protein: CASSRGLAGVDEQFF. This chain connects TRBV7-7 to TRBJ2-1; 13 bases agree with TRBD2. CDR1 and CDR2 (germline): SSHAT, FNYEAQ (reference sequence). The V segment lost 5 bases and the J segment 8 bases; nucleotides outside the gene matches: 6. The CDR3 has 15 residues.

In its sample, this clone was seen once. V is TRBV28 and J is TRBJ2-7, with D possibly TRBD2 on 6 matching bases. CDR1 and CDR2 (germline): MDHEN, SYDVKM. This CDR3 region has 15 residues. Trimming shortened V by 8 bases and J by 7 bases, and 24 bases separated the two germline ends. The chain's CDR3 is CASPPKGGEAGEQYF. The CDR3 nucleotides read TGTGCCAGCCCCCCCAAGGGAGGTGAGGCAGGAGAGCAGTACTTC.